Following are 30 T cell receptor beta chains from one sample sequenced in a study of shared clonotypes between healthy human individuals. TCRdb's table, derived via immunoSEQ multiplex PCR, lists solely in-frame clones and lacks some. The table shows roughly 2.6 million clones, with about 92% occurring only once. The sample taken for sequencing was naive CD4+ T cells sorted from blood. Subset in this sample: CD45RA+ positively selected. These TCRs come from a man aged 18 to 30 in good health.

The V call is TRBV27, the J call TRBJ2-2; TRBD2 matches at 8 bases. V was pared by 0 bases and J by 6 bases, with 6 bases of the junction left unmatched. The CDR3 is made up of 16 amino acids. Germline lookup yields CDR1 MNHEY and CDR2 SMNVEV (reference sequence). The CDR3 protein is CASSLSLAVASGELFF. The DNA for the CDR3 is TGTGCCAGCAGTTTATCACTAGCGGTCGCCTCCGGGGAGCTGTTTTTT.

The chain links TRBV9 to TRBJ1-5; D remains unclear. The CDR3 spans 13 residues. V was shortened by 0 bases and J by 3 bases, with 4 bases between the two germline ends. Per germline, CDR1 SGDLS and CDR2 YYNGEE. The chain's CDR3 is CASSVDANQPQHF. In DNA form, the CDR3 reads TGTGCCAGCAGCGTAGATGCCAATCAGCCCCAGCATTTT.

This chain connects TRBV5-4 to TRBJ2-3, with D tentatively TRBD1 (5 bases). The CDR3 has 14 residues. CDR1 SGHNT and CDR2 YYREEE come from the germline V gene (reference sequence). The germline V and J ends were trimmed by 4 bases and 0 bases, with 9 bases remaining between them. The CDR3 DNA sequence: TGTGCCAGCAGCAGACAGCTTAGCACAGATACGCAGTATTTT. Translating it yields CASSRQLSTDTQYF.

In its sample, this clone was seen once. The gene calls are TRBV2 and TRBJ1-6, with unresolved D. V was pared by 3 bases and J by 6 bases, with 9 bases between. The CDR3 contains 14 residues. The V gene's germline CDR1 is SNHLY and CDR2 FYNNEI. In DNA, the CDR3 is TGTGCCAGCAGTGAGGGTCAGTCTAATTCACCCCTCCACTTT. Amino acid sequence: CASSEGQSNSPLHF.

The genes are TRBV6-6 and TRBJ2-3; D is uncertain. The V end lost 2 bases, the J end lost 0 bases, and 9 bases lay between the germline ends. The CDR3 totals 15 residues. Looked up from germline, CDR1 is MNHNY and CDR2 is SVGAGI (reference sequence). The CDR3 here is CASSYPGSSTDTQYF. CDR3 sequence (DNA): TGTGCCAGCAGTTACCCGGGTAGTAGCACAGATACGCAGTATTTT.

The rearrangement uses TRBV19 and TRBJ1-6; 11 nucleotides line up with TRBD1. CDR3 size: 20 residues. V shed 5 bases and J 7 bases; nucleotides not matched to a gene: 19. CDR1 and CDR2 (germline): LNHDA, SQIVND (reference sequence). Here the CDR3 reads CASSRENRDRGSASNSPLHF. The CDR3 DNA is TGTGCCAGTAGTCGAGAGAACCGGGACAGGGGGTCCGCATCGAATTCACCCCTCCACTTT.

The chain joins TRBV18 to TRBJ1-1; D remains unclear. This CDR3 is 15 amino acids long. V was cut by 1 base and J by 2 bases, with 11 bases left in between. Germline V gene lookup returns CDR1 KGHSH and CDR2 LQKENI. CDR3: CASSPRGGRNTEAFF. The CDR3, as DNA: TGTGCCAGCTCACCACGGGGAGGCCGTAACACTGAAGCTTTCTTT.

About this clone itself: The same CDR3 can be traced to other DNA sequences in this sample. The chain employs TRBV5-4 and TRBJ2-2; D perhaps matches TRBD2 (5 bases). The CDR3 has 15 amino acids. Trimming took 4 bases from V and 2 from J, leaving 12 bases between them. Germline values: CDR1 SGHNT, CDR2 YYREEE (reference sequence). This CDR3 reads CASSLGRANTGELFF. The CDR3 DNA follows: TGTGCCAGCAGCCTAGGGCGGGCTAACACCGGGGAGCTGTTTTTT.

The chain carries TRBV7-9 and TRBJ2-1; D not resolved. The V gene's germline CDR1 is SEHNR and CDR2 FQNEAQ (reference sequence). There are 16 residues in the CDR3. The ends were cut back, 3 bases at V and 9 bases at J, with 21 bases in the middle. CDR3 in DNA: TGTGCCAGCAGCTTCACTGGACCAGTAAAGGGTGGTGAGCAGTTCTTC. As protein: CASSFTGPVKGGEQFF.

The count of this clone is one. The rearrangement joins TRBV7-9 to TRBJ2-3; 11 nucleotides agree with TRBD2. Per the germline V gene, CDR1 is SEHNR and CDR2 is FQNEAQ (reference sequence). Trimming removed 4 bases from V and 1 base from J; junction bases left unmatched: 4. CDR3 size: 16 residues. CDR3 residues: CASSSGTSGRTDTQYF. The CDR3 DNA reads TGTGCCAGCAGCTCTGGGACTAGCGGTCGCACAGATACGCAGTATTTT.

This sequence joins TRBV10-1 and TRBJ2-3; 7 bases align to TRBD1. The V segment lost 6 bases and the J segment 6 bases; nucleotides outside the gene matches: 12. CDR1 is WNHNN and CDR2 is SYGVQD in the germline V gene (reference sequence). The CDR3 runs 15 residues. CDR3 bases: TGCGCCAGCAGCCCGGGACAGCCAGAGGGGGATACGCAGTATTTT. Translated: CASSPGQPEGDTQYF.

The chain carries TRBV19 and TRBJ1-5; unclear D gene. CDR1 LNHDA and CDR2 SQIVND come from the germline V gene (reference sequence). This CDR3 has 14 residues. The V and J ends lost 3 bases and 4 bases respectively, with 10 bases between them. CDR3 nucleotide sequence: TGTGCCAGTAGTATCGCCGGGCCAAATCAGCCCCAGCATTTT. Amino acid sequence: CASSIAGPNQPQHF.

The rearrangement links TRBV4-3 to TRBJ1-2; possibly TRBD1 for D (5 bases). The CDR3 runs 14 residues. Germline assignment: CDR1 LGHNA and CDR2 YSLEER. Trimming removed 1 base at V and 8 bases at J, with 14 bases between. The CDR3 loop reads CASSQGGAGIGYTF. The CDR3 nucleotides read TGCGCCAGCAGCCAAGGTGGAGCAGGGATCGGCTACACCTTC.

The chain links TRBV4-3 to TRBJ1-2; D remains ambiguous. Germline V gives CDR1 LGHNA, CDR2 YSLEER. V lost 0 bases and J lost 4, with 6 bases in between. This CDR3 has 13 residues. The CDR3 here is CASSQDSSYGYTF. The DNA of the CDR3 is TGCGCCAGCAGCCAAGACTCTAGCTATGGCTACACCTTC.

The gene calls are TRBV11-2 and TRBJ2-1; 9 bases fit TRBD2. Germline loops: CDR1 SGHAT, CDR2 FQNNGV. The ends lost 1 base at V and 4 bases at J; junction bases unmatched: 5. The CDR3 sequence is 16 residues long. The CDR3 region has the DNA TGTGCCAGCAGCTTAGTAGCGGGAGATGGTTACAATGAGCAGTTCTTC. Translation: CASSLVAGDGYNEQFF.

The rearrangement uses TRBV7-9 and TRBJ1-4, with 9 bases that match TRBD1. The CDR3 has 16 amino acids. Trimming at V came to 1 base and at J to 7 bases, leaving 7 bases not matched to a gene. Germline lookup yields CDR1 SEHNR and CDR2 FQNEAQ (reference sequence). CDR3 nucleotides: TGTGCCAGCAGCTTAGATCGGACAGGGGCCTTTGAAAAACTGTTTTTT. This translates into CASSLDRTGAFEKLFF.

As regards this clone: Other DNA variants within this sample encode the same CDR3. The CDR3 DNA is TGTGCCAGCTCAACCGGGACAGGGAATACCGGGGAGCTGTTTTTT. Protein product: CASSTGTGNTGELFF. V is TRBV18 and J is TRBJ2-2; 9 bases match TRBD1. Germline-derived CDR1 and CDR2 are KGHSH and LQKENI. Trimming took 5 bases from V and 5 from J; bases not matched to a gene: 6. The CDR3 runs 15 residues.

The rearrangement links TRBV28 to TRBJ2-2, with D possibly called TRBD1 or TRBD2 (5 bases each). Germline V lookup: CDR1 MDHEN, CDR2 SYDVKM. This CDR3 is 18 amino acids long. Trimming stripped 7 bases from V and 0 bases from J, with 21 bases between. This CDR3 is CASKTSPAQGANTGELFF. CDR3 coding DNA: TGTGCCAGCAAAACCTCTCCCGCTCAGGGAGCGAACACCGGGGAGCTGTTTTTT.

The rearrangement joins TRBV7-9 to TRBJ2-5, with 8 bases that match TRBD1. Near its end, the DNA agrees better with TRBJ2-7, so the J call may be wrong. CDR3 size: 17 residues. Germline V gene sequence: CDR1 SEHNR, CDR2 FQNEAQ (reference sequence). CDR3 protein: CASSSFPTGEARREQYF. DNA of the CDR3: TGTGCCAGCAGCTCGTTCCCGACAGGGGAAGCTCGGCGCGAGCAGTACTTC.

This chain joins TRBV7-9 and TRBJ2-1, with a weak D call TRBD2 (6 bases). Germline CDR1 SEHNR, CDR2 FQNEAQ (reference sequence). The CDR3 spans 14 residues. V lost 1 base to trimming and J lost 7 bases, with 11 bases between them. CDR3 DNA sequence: TGTGCCAGCAGCTTAGTTACTAGCCGTAATGAGCAGTTCTTC. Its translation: CASSLVTSRNEQFF.

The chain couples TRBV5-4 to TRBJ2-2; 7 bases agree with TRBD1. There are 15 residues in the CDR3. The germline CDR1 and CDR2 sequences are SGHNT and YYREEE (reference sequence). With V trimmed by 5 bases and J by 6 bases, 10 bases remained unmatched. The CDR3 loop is CASRLTGASAGELFF. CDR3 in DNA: TGTGCCAGCAGGCTAACAGGGGCCTCCGCCGGGGAGCTGTTTTTT.

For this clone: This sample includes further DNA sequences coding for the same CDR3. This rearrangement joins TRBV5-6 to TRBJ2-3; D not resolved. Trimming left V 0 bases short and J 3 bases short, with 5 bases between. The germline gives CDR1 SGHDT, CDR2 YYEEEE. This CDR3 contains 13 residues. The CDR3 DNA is TGTGCCAGCAGCTTGGGAGGTACAGATACGCAGTATTTT. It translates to CASSLGGTDTQYF.

This chain's CDR3 is CASSLLPGQGGSYTF. The CDR3 nucleotides are TGTGCCAGCAGTTTGCTTCCGGGACAGGGAGGGAGCTACACCTTC. The chain is built from TRBV27 and TRBJ1-2, with 9 bases identical to TRBD1. This CDR3 spans 15 amino acids. Germline values: CDR1 MNHEY, CDR2 SMNVEV (reference sequence). The V segment lost 3 bases and the J segment 9 bases; nucleotides outside the gene matches: 11.

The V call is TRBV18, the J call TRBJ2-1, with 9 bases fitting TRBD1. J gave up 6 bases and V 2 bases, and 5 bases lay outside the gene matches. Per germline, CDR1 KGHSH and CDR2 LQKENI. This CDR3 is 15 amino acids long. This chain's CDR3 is CASSPRTGEGNEQFF. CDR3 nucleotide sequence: TGTGCCAGCTCACCAAGGACAGGGGAGGGCAATGAGCAGTTCTTC.

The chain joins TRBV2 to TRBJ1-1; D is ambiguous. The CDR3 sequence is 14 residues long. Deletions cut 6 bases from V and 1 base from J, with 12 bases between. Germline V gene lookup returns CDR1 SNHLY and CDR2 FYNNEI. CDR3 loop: CASSPRIANTEAFF. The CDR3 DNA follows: TGTGCCAGCAGCCCCAGAATAGCGAACACTGAAGCTTTCTTT.

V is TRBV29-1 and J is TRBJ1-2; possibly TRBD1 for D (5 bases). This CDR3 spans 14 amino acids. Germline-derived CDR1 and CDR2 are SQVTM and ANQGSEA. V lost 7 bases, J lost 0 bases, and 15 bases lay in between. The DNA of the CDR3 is TGCAGCGCTATCGGCTTGGGACCTAACTATGGCTACACCTTC. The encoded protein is CSAIGLGPNYGYTF.

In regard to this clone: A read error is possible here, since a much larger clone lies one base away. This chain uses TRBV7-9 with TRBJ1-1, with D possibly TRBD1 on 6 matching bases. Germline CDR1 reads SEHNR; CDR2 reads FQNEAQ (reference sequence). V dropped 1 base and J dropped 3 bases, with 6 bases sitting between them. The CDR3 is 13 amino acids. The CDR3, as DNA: TGTGCCAGCAGCTTAGGGACAGACACTGAAGCTTTCTTT. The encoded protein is CASSLGTDTEAFF.

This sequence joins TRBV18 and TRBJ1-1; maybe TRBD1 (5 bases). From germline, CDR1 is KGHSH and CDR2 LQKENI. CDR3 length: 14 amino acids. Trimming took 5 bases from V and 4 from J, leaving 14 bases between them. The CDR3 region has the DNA TGTGCCAGCTCAGCAAGTTTGGGGGGCACTGAAGCTTTCTTT. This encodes CASSASLGGTEAFF.

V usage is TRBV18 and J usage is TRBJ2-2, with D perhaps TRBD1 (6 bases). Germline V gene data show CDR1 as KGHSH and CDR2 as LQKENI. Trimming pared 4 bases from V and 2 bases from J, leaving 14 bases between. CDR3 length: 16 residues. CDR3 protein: CASSRVGHLNTGELFF. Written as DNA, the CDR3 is TGTGCCAGCTCACGGGTGGGACACCTAAACACCGGGGAGCTGTTTTTT.

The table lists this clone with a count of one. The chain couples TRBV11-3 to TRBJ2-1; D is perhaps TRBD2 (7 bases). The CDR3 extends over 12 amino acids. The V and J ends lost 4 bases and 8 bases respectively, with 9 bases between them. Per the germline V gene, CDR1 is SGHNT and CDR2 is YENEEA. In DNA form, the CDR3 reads TGTGCCAGCAGCTCCGGGGGGCATGAGCAGTTCTTC. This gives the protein CASSSGGHEQFF.